The 10 T cell receptor beta chains below come from one sample, sequenced in a study of blood T cell repertoires in COVID-19 (dated by TCRdb to 2018 to 2020). Libraries came from the immunoSEQ multiplex PCR assay. TCRdb obtained this table from immuneACCESS and retained in-frame rearrangements with V and J assigned. These tables miss some clones; where compared with another copy, unresolved V genes account for less than half of the shortfall, and the remainder is unexplained. This sample holds roughly 100,000 clones; over 65% were observed only once. Of the sample, around 13% falls within the top ten clones. Input material: peripheral blood. The source is a human donor in a cohort sampled during active COVID-19.

The chain joins TRBV12-3 or TRBV12-4 to TRBJ1-2; maybe TRBD1 (6 bases). The CDR3 contains 12 residues. V was trimmed by 3 bases and J by 5 bases, leaving 7 bases between them. The CDR3 DNA follows: TGTGCCAGCAGTTTTCAGGGGTATGGCTACACCTTC. This codes for CASSFQGYGYTF.

This sequence joins TRBV2 and TRBJ1-1; D unclear. Looked up from germline, CDR1 is SNHLY and CDR2 is FYNNEI. The CDR3 totals 12 residues. The V end lost 6 bases, the J end lost 10 bases, and 15 bases lay between the germline ends. CDR3 DNA sequence: TGTGCCAGCAGCCCACTACCATCCGGAGCTTTCTTT. As protein: CASSPLPSGAFF.

V gene TRBV7-3 combines with J gene TRBJ2-7; 7 nucleotides match TRBD2. This CDR3 is 14 amino acids long. Unmatched junction bases numbered 4, after V lost 5 bases and J lost 0 bases. CDR1 and CDR2 from the germline V gene are SGHTA and FQGTGA. CDR3 residues: CASSPGGSSYEQYF. The CDR3 bases are TGTGCCAGCAGCCCCGGGGGGAGCTCCTACGAGCAGTACTTC.

The V gene is TRBV30, the J gene TRBJ1-1; D may be TRBD1 (5 bases). The CDR3 sequence is 14 residues long. Germline values: CDR1 GTSNPN, CDR2 SVGIG (reference sequence). Trimming cost V 4 bases and J 5 bases, with 17 bases left between them. CDR3 loop: CAWIPRTRATEAFF. Written as DNA, the CDR3 is TGTGCCTGGATCCCCCGGACCAGGGCGACTGAAGCTTTCTTT.

CDR3 sequence reads: CASSSPTGSISYEQYF. In nucleotides, the CDR3 is TGTGCCAGCAGCTCACCGACAGGGAGTATCTCCTACGAGCAGTACTTC. V usage is TRBV7-9 and J usage is TRBJ2-7; TRBD1 aligns across 7 bases. This CDR3 comprises 16 residues. Germline CDR1 SEHNR, CDR2 FQNEAQ (reference sequence). With V trimmed by 4 bases and J by 0 bases, 9 bases remained unmatched.

CDR3 in DNA: TGTGCCAGCAGTTACTCTGGCAGACTCCAAGAGACCCAGTACTTC. Its protein product is CASSYSGRLQETQYF. The chain is built from TRBV6-5 and TRBJ2-5; the D is unclear. V was trimmed by 0 bases and J by 1 base, leaving 9 bases between them. Germline V lookup: CDR1 MNHEY, CDR2 SVGAGI. The CDR3 runs 15 residues.

The chain employs TRBV4-3 and TRBJ1-1; 9 positions match TRBD1. Germline CDR1 and CDR2: LGHNA and YSLEER. The CDR3 has 15 amino acids. The junction had 3 bases not matched to a gene; V was cut back by 0 bases and J by 4 bases. CDR3 in amino acids: CASSQEGQGFTEAFF. CDR3 DNA: TGCGCCAGCAGCCAAGAAGGACAGGGGTTCACTGAAGCTTTCTTT.

The chain employs TRBV2 and TRBJ2-1, with 14 bases that match TRBD2. Trimming cost V 6 bases and J 5 bases; bases outside gene matches: 3. Germline CDR1 reads SNHLY; CDR2 reads FYNNEI. This CDR3 has 15 residues. CDR3 loop: CASREGLAGDNEQFF. The CDR3, as DNA: TGTGCCAGCAGAGAGGGACTAGCGGGGGACAATGAGCAGTTCTTC.

This sequence joins TRBV10-3 and TRBJ2-1; 11 nucleotides align to TRBD1. The CDR3 consists of 15 residues. The V segment lost 3 bases and the J segment 6 bases; nucleotides outside the gene matches: 4. The germline gives CDR1 ENHRY, CDR2 SYGVKD. This CDR3 reads CAISDPGQGGNEQFF. CDR3 DNA sequence: TGTGCCATCAGTGATCCGGGACAGGGGGGCAATGAGCAGTTCTTC.

The J gene is TRBJ2-5, the V gene TRBV5-4; 7 bases agree with TRBD1. The CDR3 loop spans 15 amino acids. J was trimmed by 2 bases and V by 0 bases; bases with no gene match: 4. From germline, CDR1 is SGHNT and CDR2 YYREEE (reference sequence). The CDR3 region has the DNA TGTGCCAGCAGCTTGGAGGGACAGATGCAAGAGACCCAGTACTTC. Its translation: CASSLEGQMQETQYF.